These 17 T cell receptor beta chains share one sample of origin, sequenced in a study of early T cells in non-severe SARS-CoV-2 infection. MiXCR, run by TCRdb on the 5' RACE reads, gives a single entry per CDR3 protein. This sample carries fewer than 75,000 distinct CDR3 sequences, 15% to 20% of them seen once, and the ten largest clones take almost 9%. Material: whole blood, obtained at baseline. Source of these receptors: an adult who was a healthcare worker with PCR-confirmed SARS-CoV-2 infection or an uninfected control (not recorded which).

There are a few counts of this clonotype. The V and J genes are TRBV3-1 and TRBJ2-1; D uncertain. CDR3 length: 13 residues. Trimming cost V 1 base and J 10 bases, with 11 bases left between them. Germline V gene sequence: CDR1 LGHDT, CDR2 YNNKEL (reference sequence). The CDR3 DNA is TGTGCCAGCAGCCAAGTGGATACCATAGAGCAGTTCTTC. Translating it yields CASSQVDTIEQFF.

V is TRBV19 and J is TRBJ2-2; unclear D gene. The CDR3 is made up of 13 amino acids. The V end lost 2 bases, the J end lost 6 bases, and 7 bases lay between the germline ends. CDR1 is LNHDA, CDR2 SQIVND, per germline (reference sequence). The CDR3 region is CASSISQSGELFF. The CDR3 DNA sequence: TGTGCCAGTAGTATAAGTCAATCCGGGGAGCTGTTTTTT.

This clonotype came up a few times. The CDR3: CASSWTSGYEQYF. The CDR3 DNA reads as TGTGCCAGCAGCTGGACTAGCGGCTACGAGCAGTACTTC. V and J are TRBV7-2 and TRBJ2-7; 10 nucleotides match TRBD2. The CDR3 has 13 amino acids. J was trimmed by 3 bases and V by 4 bases; bases with no gene match: 0. The germline gives CDR1 SGHTA, CDR2 FQGNSA.

This clonotype turned up a few times. This chain links TRBV20-1 with TRBJ2-7; weak D call: TRBD1 (5 bases). This CDR3 is built from 16 residues. Trimming cost V 0 bases and J 0 bases, with 15 bases left between them. Looked up from germline, CDR1 is DFQATT and CDR2 is SNEGSKA (reference sequence). CDR3 in DNA: TGCAGTGCTAGAGATCAGGGTCGACCGCGCTCCTACGAGCAGTACTTC. Residues: CSARDQGRPRSYEQYF.

The table lists this clonotype with a count of one. J is TRBJ2-7 and V is TRBV10-2; 11 nucleotides match TRBD2. The CDR3 length is 16 residues. The germline V gene encodes CDR1 WSHSY and CDR2 SAAADI. Unmatched junction bases numbered 8, after V lost 3 bases and J lost 4 bases. The CDR3 region is CASSDPPTSGSYEQYF. CDR3 in DNA: TGCGCCAGCAGTGACCCTCCTACTAGCGGGAGTTACGAGCAGTACTTC.

V gene TRBV28 combines with J gene TRBJ2-3; D may correspond to TRBD1 or TRBD2 (5 bases each). V shed 3 bases and J shed 3 bases, with 10 bases lying between them. The CDR3 totals 14 residues. Looked up from germline, CDR1 is MDHEN and CDR2 is SYDVKM. The CDR3 nucleotides are TGTGCCAGCAGTTTTGAGGGGTGGACAGATACGCAGTATTTT. This translates into CASSFEGWTDTQYF.

A few counts support this clonotype. The chain combines TRBV12-3 or TRBV12-4 with TRBJ1-1, with D tentatively TRBD1 (5 bases). V was pared by 6 bases and J by 8 bases, with 19 bases between. The CDR3 is 14 residues long. CDR3: CASSPGSSRPEAFF. The CDR3 DNA reads as TGTGCCAGCAGCCCAGGGAGTAGTCGGCCAGAAGCTTTCTTT.

This chain connects TRBV6-6 to TRBJ2-3; D is perhaps TRBD2 (5 bases). Germline V gene sequence: CDR1 MNHNY, CDR2 SVGAGI (reference sequence). The CDR3 runs to 15 residues. V shed 5 bases and J shed 3 bases, with 15 bases lying between them. The CDR3 nucleotides read TGTGCCAGCAGTCCTAAGCTACGGGAAACAGATACGCAGTATTTT. Amino acids: CASSPKLRETDTQYF.

This clonotype was seen only a few times. The chain couples TRBV11-2 to TRBJ1-2; possible D gene TRBD1, 6 bases. Trimming took off 5 bases at V and 0 bases at J, with 16 bases between the two ends. Germline-derived CDR1 and CDR2 are SGHAT and FQNNGV. The CDR3 is 16 residues long. CDR3 coding DNA: TGTGCCAGCAGCCCCAGGCTGGGGGCCCCTAACTATGGCTACACCTTC. This translates into CASSPRLGAPNYGYTF.

This clonotype has at least ten counts. The J gene is TRBJ1-6, the V gene TRBV14; possibly TRBD1 for D (5 bases). CDR1 and CDR2 from the germline V gene are SGHDN and FVKESK. The CDR3 length is 13 residues. Trimming stripped 5 bases from V and 19 bases from J, with 21 bases between. CDR3 loop: CASSKISGTDRHF. As DNA, the CDR3 is TGTGCCAGCAGCAAAATCTCCGGGACGGACCGGCACTTT.

The V gene is TRBV7-2, the J gene TRBJ2-1; no firm D call. Germline V gene data show CDR1 as SGHTA and CDR2 as FQGNSA. The CDR3 totals 12 residues. Trimming took off 1 base at V and 9 bases at J, with 7 bases between the two ends. The CDR3 sequence is CASSLVGPEQFF. CDR3 DNA: TGTGCCAGCAGCTTAGTCGGGCCTGAGCAGTTCTTC.

This clonotype was seen only a few times. The chain recombines TRBV6-1 with TRBJ2-7; D call uncertain. Deletions cut 5 bases from V and 2 bases from J, with 4 bases between. The V gene's germline CDR1 is MNHNS and CDR2 SASEGT. The CDR3 runs 11 residues. The chain's CDR3 is CASSHPYEQYF. CDR3 DNA sequence: TGTGCCAGCAGTCACCCCTACGAGCAGTACTTC.

This clonotype was observed a handful of times. The chain recombines TRBV6-5 with TRBJ2-1; 8 bases are shared with TRBD2. CDR3 length equals 13 residues. CDR1 MNHEY and CDR2 SVGAGI come from the germline V gene. The V segment lost 7 bases and the J segment 6 bases; nucleotides outside the gene matches: 5. The CDR3 DNA reads TGTGCCAGCATGCGGGGGGCCCGCAATGAGCAGTTCTTC. It encodes CASMRGARNEQFF.

This clonotype was seen many times. The CDR3 sequence is CSVGQGSNQPQHF. The CDR3 DNA follows: TGCAGCGTCGGCCAGGGGAGCAATCAGCCCCAGCATTTT. The gene calls are TRBV29-1 and TRBJ1-5; D might be TRBD1 (6 bases). Germline loops: CDR1 SQVTM, CDR2 ANQGSEA. The CDR3 runs 13 residues. Trimming removed 6 bases at V and 1 base at J, with 10 bases between. Using reference TRBV29-1 and TRBJ1-5 for the parts outside the CDR3, the full variable domain is SAVISQKPSRDICQRGTSLTIQCQVDSQVTMMFWYRQQPGQSLTLIATANQGSEATYESGFVIDKFPISRPNLTFSTLTVSNMSPEDSSIYLCSVGQGSNQPQHFGDGTRLSIL.

V gene TRBV20-1 combines with J gene TRBJ2-7, with 12 bases fitting TRBD2. Germline assignment: CDR1 DFQATT and CDR2 SNEGSKA (reference sequence). V shed 1 base, J shed 6 bases, and the junction held 10 bases outside the gene matches. This CDR3 region has 16 residues. CDR3 sequence: CSARVPTSGSSAEQYF. The CDR3 DNA is TGCAGTGCTAGAGTCCCGACTAGCGGGAGTTCGGCCGAGCAGTACTTC.

This clonotype has just a few counts. J is TRBJ1-5 and V is TRBV30; perhaps TRBD1 as D (5 bases). The CDR3 length is 14 residues. Germline lookup yields CDR1 GTSNPN and CDR2 SVGIG (reference sequence). V lost 3 bases to trimming and J lost 8 bases, with 17 bases between them. The CDR3 DNA sequence: TGTGCCTGGAGCTCTCGGGACTACGAAGAGCCCCAGCATTTT. Translated: CAWSSRDYEEPQHF.

This clonotype was found a few times. The genes are TRBV7-9 and TRBJ2-2; 8 bases are a match to TRBD2. The CDR3 is 16 amino acids. V dropped 4 bases and J dropped 4; count of bases not matched to a gene: 8. Germline V lookup: CDR1 SEHNR, CDR2 FQNEAQ (reference sequence). Written as DNA, the CDR3 is TGTGCCAGCAGCTACTGGCGGGGGGCCACCACCGGGGAGCTGTTTTTT. Protein product: CASSYWRGATTGELFF. Full variable domain (outside the CDR3, taken from reference TRBV7-9 and TRBJ2-2): DTGVSQNPRHKITKRGQNVTFRCDPISEHNRLYWYRQTLGQGPEFLTYFQNEAQLEKSRLLSDRFSAERPKGSFSTLEIQRTEQGDSAMYLCASSYWRGATTGELFFGEGSRLTVL.